What follows are 10 T cell receptor beta chains derived from one specimen sequenced in a study of cytomegalovirus exposure and HLA in healthy donors. This PCR relied on a set of 60 Vbeta primers and 13 Jbeta primers. Sequencing was performed with immunoSEQ multiplex PCR; in TCRdb, only in-frame clones are kept and a portion is missing. The table shows over 150,000 clones, with around 73% occurring only once. Sequences were obtained from PBMCs. These receptors were obtained from a woman younger than 45 in good health and CMV-seronegative.

The chain joins TRBV19 to TRBJ1-1; possible D gene TRBD1, 6 bases. This CDR3 contains 14 residues. V lost 3 bases and J 1 base, leaving 9 bases between the germline ends. Germline loops: CDR1 LNHDA, CDR2 SQIVND (reference sequence). The CDR3 DNA follows: TGTGCCAGTAGTATCGTGGGACAGAACACTGAAGCTTTCTTT. The encoded protein is CASSIVGQNTEAFF.

The J gene is TRBJ2-3, the V gene TRBV6-1, with 9 bases aligning to TRBD1. With 9 bases clipped from V and 4 bases from J, the junction kept 8 bases outside the gene matches. Germline V lookup: CDR1 MNHNS, CDR2 SASEGT. This CDR3 is built from 14 residues. Here the CDR3 DNA reads TGTGCCAGTGATCGGGACAGGGTTGCAGATACGCAGTATTTT. As protein: CASDRDRVADTQYF.

J is TRBJ1-2 and V is TRBV5-1; perhaps TRBD1 as D (5 bases). Looked up from germline, CDR1 is SGHRS and CDR2 is YFSETQ. Trimming removed 4 bases from V and 4 bases from J, with 20 bases in between. The CDR3 length is 16 residues. CDR3 amino acids: CASSPSDGGKAYGYTF. CDR3 in DNA: TGCGCCAGCAGCCCGTCCGACGGGGGTAAGGCCTATGGCTACACCTTC.

This clone was counted a few times. The rearrangement uses TRBV4-2 and TRBJ1-1; D remains ambiguous. The CDR3 length is 12 residues. V was trimmed by 1 base and J by 4 bases, leaving 4 bases between them. CDR1 and CDR2 (germline): LGHNA, YNFKEQ. Here the CDR3 DNA reads TGTGCCAGCAGCCAAGGGAGCACTGAAGCTTTCTTT. It encodes CASSQGSTEAFF.

This chain connects TRBV5-1 to TRBJ1-1; possible D gene TRBD1, 6 bases. V was trimmed by 4 bases and J by 0 bases, leaving 10 bases between them. Germline V gene sequence: CDR1 SGHRS, CDR2 YFSETQ. The CDR3 runs to 14 residues. CDR3 DNA sequence: TGCGCCAGCAGCGGGGGACATTTGAACACTGAAGCTTTCTTT. It codes for CASSGGHLNTEAFF.

V gene TRBV7-2 combines with J gene TRBJ1-2; the D gene is possibly TRBD1 (5 bases). V dropped 2 bases and J dropped 1 base, with 8 bases sitting between them. Germline V gives CDR1 SGHTA, CDR2 FQGNSA. The CDR3 sequence is 14 residues long. The DNA of the CDR3 is TGTGCCAGCAGCTTATGGCAGGGTAACTATGGCTACACCTTC. It yields the protein CASSLWQGNYGYTF.

The chain has TRBV19 and TRBJ2-5, with 10 bases matching TRBD1. Looked up from germline, CDR1 is LNHDA and CDR2 is SQIVND (reference sequence). V trimming: 4 bases; J trimming: 2 bases; junction bases outside the gene matches: 10. The CDR3 totals 17 residues. The CDR3 DNA sequence: TGTGCCAGTAGTAAGGGACAGGGGCTATGGGTACAAGAGACCCAGTACTTC. The encoded protein is CASSKGQGLWVQETQYF.

With regard to this clone: Other DNA variants within this sample encode the same CDR3. V and J are TRBV18 and TRBJ2-1; TRBD1 matches at 11 bases. This CDR3 region has 15 residues. Germline loops: CDR1 KGHSH, CDR2 LQKENI. The V gene end was trimmed by 4 bases and the J gene end by 2 bases; junction bases not matched to a gene: 1. The chain's CDR3 is CASSRDRGTYNEQFF. The CDR3 DNA reads TGTGCCAGCTCACGGGACAGGGGGACCTACAATGAGCAGTTCTTC.

The chain employs TRBV2 and TRBJ2-7; the match to TRBD2 covers 8 bases. CDR1 and CDR2 (germline): SNHLY, FYNNEI. With 7 bases clipped from V and 3 bases from J, the junction kept 8 bases outside the gene matches. CDR3 length equals 14 residues. In DNA form, the CDR3 reads TGTGCCAGCACCCGCGGCAGCGGGAGCTACGAGCAGTACTTC. Protein sequence: CASTRGSGSYEQYF.

The chain's CDR3 is CASSILGVPGNTIYF. For the CDR3, the DNA is TGTGCCAGCAGCATCCTCGGGGTCCCTGGAAACACCATATATTTT. The chain is built from TRBV6-5 and TRBJ1-3; no reliable D call. The CDR3 consists of 15 residues. In germline, CDR1 is MNHEY, CDR2 SVGAGI. Trimming pared 6 bases from V and 2 bases from J, leaving 14 bases between.